This TCR beta chain was retrieved from a study of T cell changes during pregnancy in multiple sclerosis. The CDR3 length is 15 residues. Germline lookup yields CDR1 LNHDA and CDR2 SQIVND (reference sequence). V was cut by 8 bases and J by 0 bases, with 16 bases left in between. The method was immunoSEQ multiplex PCR; TCRdb's version includes in-frame clones alone and lacks a portion of them. The sample lists around 61,000 clones, approximately 87% occurring once. The chain uses TRBV19 and TRBJ1-1, with TRBD1 as a possible D gene (6 bases). Sequencing was performed on peripheral blood from another person, used as feeder cells. The clonotype comes from a human donor whose cells served as feeder cells for cultures in a pregnancy study. The CDR3 DNA sequence: TGTGCCAGTCGCCCTCCGGGACACTTGAACACTGAAGCTTTCTTT. It translates to CASRPPGHLNTEAFF. The variable domain in full, with the rest retrieved from reference TRBV19 and TRBJ1-1, is DGGITQSPKYLFRKEGQNVTLSCEQNLNHDAMYWYRQDPGQGLRLIYYSQIVNDFQKGDIAEGYSVSREKKESFPLTVTSAQKNPTAFYLCASRPPGHLNTEAFFGQGTRLTVV.